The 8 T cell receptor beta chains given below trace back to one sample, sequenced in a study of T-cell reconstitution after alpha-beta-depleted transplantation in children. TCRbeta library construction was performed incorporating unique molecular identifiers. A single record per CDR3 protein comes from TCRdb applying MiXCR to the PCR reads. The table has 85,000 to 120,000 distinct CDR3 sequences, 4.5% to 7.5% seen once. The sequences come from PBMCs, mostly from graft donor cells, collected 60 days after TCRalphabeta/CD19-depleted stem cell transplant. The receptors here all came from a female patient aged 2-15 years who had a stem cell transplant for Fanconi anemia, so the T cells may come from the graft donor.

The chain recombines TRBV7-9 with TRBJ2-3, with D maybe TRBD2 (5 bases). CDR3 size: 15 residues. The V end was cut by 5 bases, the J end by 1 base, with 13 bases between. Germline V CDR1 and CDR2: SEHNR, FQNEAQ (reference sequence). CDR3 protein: CASSPGERRTDTQYF. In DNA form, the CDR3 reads TGTGCCAGCAGCCCCGGCGAGCGGCGCACAGATACGCAGTATTTT. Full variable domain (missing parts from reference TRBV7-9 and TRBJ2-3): DTGVSQNPRHKITKRGQNVTFRCDPISEHNRLYWYRQTLGQGPEFLTYFQNEAQLEKSRLLSDRFSAERPKGSFSTLEIQRTEQGDSAMYLCASSPGERRTDTQYFGPGTRLTVL.

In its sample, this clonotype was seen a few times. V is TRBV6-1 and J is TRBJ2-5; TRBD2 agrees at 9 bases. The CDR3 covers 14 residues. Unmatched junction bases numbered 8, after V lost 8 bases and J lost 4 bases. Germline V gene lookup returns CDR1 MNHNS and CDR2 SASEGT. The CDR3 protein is CASCRGGAGETQYF. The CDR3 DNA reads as TGTGCCAGCTGCCGCGGGGGGGCCGGAGAGACCCAGTACTTC.

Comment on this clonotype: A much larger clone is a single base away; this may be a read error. This CDR3 is CSPRDRLQGGNEQFF. The CDR3 nucleotides are TGCAGTCCTAGAGATAGGTTGCAGGGGGGCAATGAGCAGTTCTTC. The rearrangement links TRBV20-1 to TRBJ2-1; tentative D call: TRBD1 (7 bases). Germline V gives CDR1 DFQATT, CDR2 SNEGSKA (reference sequence). The CDR3 runs to 15 residues.

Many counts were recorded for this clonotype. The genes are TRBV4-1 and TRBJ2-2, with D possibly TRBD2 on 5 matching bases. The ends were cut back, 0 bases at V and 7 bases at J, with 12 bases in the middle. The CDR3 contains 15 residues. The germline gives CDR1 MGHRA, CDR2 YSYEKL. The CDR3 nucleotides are TGCGCCAGCAGCCAAGATGGGAGAGGGAGCGGGGAGCTGTTTTTT. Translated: CASSQDGRGSGELFF.

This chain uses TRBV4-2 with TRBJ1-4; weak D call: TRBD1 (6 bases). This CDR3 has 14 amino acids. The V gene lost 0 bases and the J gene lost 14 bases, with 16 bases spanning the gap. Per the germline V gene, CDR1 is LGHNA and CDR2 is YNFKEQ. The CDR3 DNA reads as TGTGCCAGCAGCCAAGATCTTGTAGGGGGTGGTCTGTTTTTT. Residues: CASSQDLVGGGLFF.

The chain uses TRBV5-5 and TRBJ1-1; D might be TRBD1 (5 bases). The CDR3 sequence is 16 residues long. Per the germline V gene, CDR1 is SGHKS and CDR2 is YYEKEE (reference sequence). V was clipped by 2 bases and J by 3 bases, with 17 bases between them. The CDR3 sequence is CASSLRVVGRDTEAFF. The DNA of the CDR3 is TGTGCCAGCAGCTTAAGAGTTGTGGGGCGGGACACTGAAGCTTTCTTT. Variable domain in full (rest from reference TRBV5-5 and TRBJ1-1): DAGVTQSPTHLIKTRGQQVTLRCSPISGHKSVSWYQQVLGQGPQFIFQYYEKEERGRGNFPDRFSARQFPNYSSELNVNALLLGDSALYLCASSLRVVGRDTEAFFGQGTRLTVV.

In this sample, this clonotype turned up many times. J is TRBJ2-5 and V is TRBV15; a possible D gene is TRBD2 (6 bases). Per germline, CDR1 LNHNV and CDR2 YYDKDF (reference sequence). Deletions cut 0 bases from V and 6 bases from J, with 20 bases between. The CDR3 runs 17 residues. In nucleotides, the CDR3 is TGTGCCACCAGCAGAGAGAATACAGCGGGTAGTTTGAAGACCCAGTACTTC. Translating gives CATSRENTAGSLKTQYF.

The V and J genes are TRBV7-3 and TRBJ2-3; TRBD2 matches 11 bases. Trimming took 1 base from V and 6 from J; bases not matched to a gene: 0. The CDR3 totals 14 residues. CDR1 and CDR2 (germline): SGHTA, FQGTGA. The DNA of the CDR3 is TGTGCCAGCAGCTTAATAGCGGGGGGGGATACGCAGTATTTT. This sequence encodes CASSLIAGGDTQYF. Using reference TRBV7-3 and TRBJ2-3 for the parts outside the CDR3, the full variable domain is GAGVSQTPSNKVTEKGKYVELRCDPISGHTALYWYRQSLGQGPEFLIYFQGTGAADDSGLPNDRFFAVRPEGSVSTLKIQRTERGDSAVYLCASSLIAGGDTQYFGPGTRLTVL.